Below are 28 T cell receptor beta chains sequenced from a single sample in a study of CD8 T cells in ankylosing spondylitis. TCRdb used MiXCR to reprocess the 5' RACE reads, holding one entry per CDR3 protein. The sample includes 250,000 to 400,000 distinct CDR3 sequences, roughly 11% seen only once; the top ten take more than 7%. Source material: blood, either unsorted or a sorted T cell fraction (not recorded which). All receptors come from a female donor with ankylosing spondylitis or in good health (not recorded which).

This clonotype showed up just a few times. The chain combines TRBV7-2 with TRBJ2-1; D is unresolved. Germline values: CDR1 SGHTA, CDR2 FQGNSA. Between the trimmed V and J ends, which lost 2 bases and 8 bases, there was a span of 13 bases. The CDR3 length is 14 residues. The CDR3 here is CASSLSGYVDEQFF. DNA for the CDR3: TGTGCCAGCAGCTTATCTGGTTACGTGGATGAGCAGTTCTTC.

This clonotype has a handful of counts. The CDR3 is CASSLVGAGGTDTQYF. CDR3 nucleotides: TGCGCCAGCAGCTTGGTTGGAGCGGGGGGCACAGATACGCAGTATTTT. This chain uses TRBV5-1 with TRBJ2-3, with 8 nucleotides matching TRBD2. The germline V gene encodes CDR1 SGHRS and CDR2 YFSETQ. The CDR3 extends over 16 amino acids. V shed 0 bases, J shed 1 base, and the junction held 4 bases outside the gene matches.

CDR3 sequence: CSARAYGYTF. The CDR3 nucleotides read TGCAGTGCTAGGGCCTATGGCTACACCTTC. The chain joins TRBV20-1 to TRBJ1-2; D remains ambiguous. The CDR3 sequence is 10 residues long. Deletions cut 3 bases from V and 4 bases from J, with 3 bases between. Germline V CDR1 and CDR2: DFQATT, SNEGSKA (reference sequence).

This sequence joins TRBV5-1 and TRBJ2-2; 11 nucleotides align to TRBD2. This CDR3 has 17 residues. After removal of 5 bases from V and 4 bases from J, the junction contained 10 bases not matched to a gene. Germline-derived CDR1 and CDR2 are SGHRS and YFSETQ. The chain's CDR3 is CASRRTSGSTSTGELFF. CDR3 sequence (DNA): TGCGCCAGCAGACGCACTAGCGGGAGTACTTCCACCGGGGAGCTGTTTTTT.

The rearrangement joins TRBV12-3 or TRBV12-4 to TRBJ2-3; TRBD2 matches at 9 bases. The CDR3 length is 13 residues. Trimming at V came to 9 bases and at J to 4 bases, leaving 5 bases not matched to a gene. CDR3 sequence reads: CASSGRMADTQYF. The CDR3 DNA reads as TGTGCCAGTAGCGGGAGAATGGCAGATACGCAGTATTTT.

This clonotype was detected many times. CDR3 in amino acids: CASSLRPLNSPLHF. CDR3 DNA: TGTGCCAGCAGCTTGAGACCTCTCAATTCACCCCTCCACTTT. The chain is built from TRBV5-6 and TRBJ1-6; no reliable D call. This CDR3 has 14 amino acids. Per the germline V gene, CDR1 is SGHDT and CDR2 is YYEEEE. Trimming removed 1 base from V and 7 bases from J, with 9 bases in between.

On this clonotype: A much larger clonotype is one base distant, so this may be a read error. V usage is TRBV7-8 and J usage is TRBJ2-5; 8 nucleotides match TRBD2. This CDR3 contains 17 residues. Trimming removed 4 bases from V and 2 bases from J; junction bases left unmatched: 12. Germline V gene data show CDR1 as SGHVS and CDR2 as FQNEAQ. The CDR3 bases are TGTGCCAGCAGCTCAAGGAGACCAGCGGGGGTTCAAGAGACCCAGTACTTC. Translated: CASSSRRPAGVQETQYF.

This clonotype showed up many times. The V gene is TRBV20-1, the J gene TRBJ2-7; TRBD2 matches at 9 bases. Germline loops: CDR1 DFQATT, CDR2 SNEGSKA (reference sequence). The ends lost 0 bases at V and 3 bases at J; junction bases unmatched: 6. The CDR3 spans 15 residues. The CDR3 region has the DNA TGCAGTGCTAGAGAAAAGGGACTAGCTTTCTACGAGCAGTACTTC. Translated, it gives CSAREKGLAFYEQYF.

This clonotype was seen repeatedly, ten times or more. This chain connects TRBV7-9 to TRBJ2-2; 7 bases line up with TRBD2. The junction had 7 bases not matched to a gene; V was cut back by 0 bases and J by 3 bases. The CDR3 spans 17 residues. Germline V CDR1 and CDR2: SEHNR, FQNEAQ (reference sequence). CDR3 sequence (DNA): TGTGCCAGCAGCTTAGCGACCAGACTAGCAGACACCGGGGAGCTGTTTTTT. It translates to CASSLATRLADTGELFF.

This clonotype has at least ten counts. The genes are TRBV4-3 and TRBJ2-3, with D perhaps matching TRBD2 (6 bases). The ends were cut back, 1 base at V and 2 bases at J, with 13 bases in the middle. The V gene's germline CDR1 is LGHNA and CDR2 YSLEER. This CDR3 comprises 16 residues. CDR3: CASSQAGRGLTDTQYF. CDR3 sequence (DNA): TGCGCCAGCAGCCAAGCGGGCCGGGGACTCACAGATACGCAGTATTTT.

This clonotype occurred many times. V and J are TRBV4-2 and TRBJ1-4, with unresolved D. CDR1 is LGHNA and CDR2 is YNFKEQ in the germline V gene. With 0 bases removed from V and 8 bases from J, the gap between germline ends came to 16 bases. The CDR3 runs to 16 residues. DNA for the CDR3: TGTGCCAGCAGCCAAGATAGAGGAACAGAAAGGGAAAAACTGTTTTTT. Residues: CASSQDRGTEREKLFF.

The sample holds many counts of this clonotype. The J gene is TRBJ2-1, the V gene TRBV3-1, with TRBD2 matching over 7 bases. Germline CDR1 is LGHDT and CDR2 is YNNKEL (reference sequence). V lost 4 bases, J lost 2 bases, and 5 bases stayed unmatched. There are 15 residues in the CDR3. DNA of the CDR3: TGTGCCAGCAGCCCCCGCCGGGGGGCCTACAATGAGCAGTTCTTC. Residues: CASSPRRGAYNEQFF.

This clonotype was recorded a few times. The CDR3 sequence: CASNTGVGELFF. CDR3 nucleotides: TGTGCCAGCAACACGGGAGTCGGGGAGCTGTTTTTT. V gene TRBV5-6 combines with J gene TRBJ2-2; D is possibly TRBD2 (6 bases). This CDR3 has 12 amino acids. Germline V CDR1 and CDR2: SGHDT, YYEEEE. Trimming took 6 bases from V and 7 from J, leaving 10 bases between them.

At least ten counts were recorded for this clonotype. The chain carries TRBV28 and TRBJ2-7, with 8 positions matching TRBD2. Germline values: CDR1 MDHEN, CDR2 SYDVKM. J gave up 6 bases and V 6 bases, and 10 bases lay outside the gene matches. The CDR3 is 14 amino acids. The CDR3 reads CASSRSGGVREQYF. CDR3 DNA: TGTGCCAGCAGCCGTTCCGGGGGGGTGCGCGAGCAGTACTTC. Using reference TRBV28 and TRBJ2-7 for the parts outside the CDR3, the full variable domain is DVKVTQSSRYLVKRTGEKVFLECVQDMDHENMFWYRQDPGLGLRLIYFSYDVKMKEKGDIPEGYSVSREKKERFSLILESASTNQTSMYLCASSRSGGVREQYFGPGTRLTVT.

This clonotype was picked up many times. V usage is TRBV11-1 and J usage is TRBJ2-1, with D possibly matching TRBD1 (6 bases). Trimming shortened V by 5 bases and J by 6 bases, and 17 bases separated the two germline ends. The CDR3 contains 15 residues. Per the germline V gene, CDR1 is SGHAT and CDR2 is FQDESV (reference sequence). The CDR3 region is CASSRTWTATNEQFF. DNA for the CDR3: TGTGCCAGCAGCCGAACCTGGACAGCGACCAATGAGCAGTTCTTC.

This clonotype has a count of ten or more. The V and J genes are TRBV29-1 and TRBJ2-5; 11 nucleotides line up with TRBD1. Unmatched junction bases numbered 6, after V lost 7 bases and J lost 5 bases. CDR3 size: 13 residues. The germline V gene has CDR1 SQVTM and CDR2 ANQGSEA. The CDR3 reads CSGWDRGGETQYF. CDR3 coding DNA: TGCAGCGGCTGGGACAGGGGGGGGGAGACCCAGTACTTC.

This clonotype was seen only a few times. V is TRBV7-2 and J is TRBJ2-7, with D maybe TRBD2 (5 bases). Germline lookup yields CDR1 SGHTA and CDR2 FQGNSA. V was cut by 4 bases and J by 6 bases, with 10 bases left in between. The CDR3 contains 12 residues. The CDR3 loop is CASSSTSFEQYF. The CDR3 region has the DNA TGTGCCAGCAGCTCCACTAGTTTCGAGCAGTACTTC.

This clonotype has at least ten counts. This rearrangement joins TRBV27 to TRBJ1-2; D may be TRBD1 (5 bases). From germline, CDR1 is MNHEY and CDR2 SMNVEV (reference sequence). CDR3 size: 16 residues. V lost 5 bases, J lost 8 bases, and 24 bases lay in between. CDR3 coding DNA: TGTGCCAGCAGTCCAAGGGGCGGGCAGGGTGATTCAGGCTACACCTTC. It codes for CASSPRGGQGDSGYTF.

With regard to this clonotype: A much larger clone sits a single nucleotide away, making a read error possible. The rearrangement joins TRBV5-1 to TRBJ1-2, with D unresolved. Germline V CDR1 and CDR2: SGHRS, YFSETQ. The ends were cut back, 3 bases at V and 12 bases at J, with 21 bases in the middle. The CDR3 covers 14 residues. CDR3 DNA: TGCGCCAGCAGCTCCGGACTTACCTCTCTCGGCGACACCTTC. Amino acid sequence: CASSSGLTSLGDTF.

In the case of this clonotype: This clone may be a read error of a much larger clone one base away. The chain couples TRBV5-1 to TRBJ1-5; D unresolved. The CDR3 is made up of 14 amino acids. Germline assignment: CDR1 SGHRS and CDR2 YFSETQ. CDR3 in amino acids: CASSLGTPDQPHHF. CDR3 coding DNA: TGCGCCAGCAGCTTGGGCACACCTGATCAGCCCCATCATTTT.

This clonotype was detected many times. The rearrangement uses TRBV7-9 and TRBJ1-2; maybe TRBD1 (6 bases). V lost 1 base to trimming and J lost 7 bases, with 13 bases between them. The CDR3 totals 14 residues. Germline V CDR1 and CDR2: SEHNR, FQNEAQ (reference sequence). Written as DNA, the CDR3 is TGTGCCAGCAGCTTAGACAGGGCGCTAAGTGGCTACACCTTC. Translating it yields CASSLDRALSGYTF.

This clonotype was observed many times. The chain links TRBV5-1 to TRBJ2-7; D unresolved. The length of the CDR3 is 14 residues. V lost 0 bases to trimming and J lost 0 bases, with 7 bases between them. Germline CDR1 reads SGHRS; CDR2 reads YFSETQ. The CDR3 loop reads CASSLVQSSYEQYF. The DNA of the CDR3 is TGCGCCAGCAGCTTGGTACAGAGCTCCTACGAGCAGTACTTC.

This clonotype was detected ten times or more. The gene calls are TRBV5-1 and TRBJ1-2; D remains unclear. This CDR3 is built from 14 residues. CDR1 is SGHRS and CDR2 is YFSETQ in the germline V gene. The V and J ends lost 0 bases and 9 bases respectively, with 15 bases between them. In DNA, the CDR3 is TGCGCCAGCAGCTTGGCCGGGCAAGAAGTGAGCTACACCTTC. This codes for CASSLAGQEVSYTF.

The table lists this clonotype with a few counts. The chain couples TRBV19 to TRBJ1-1; D might be TRBD1 (5 bases). V lost 5 bases and J 6 bases, leaving 19 bases between the germline ends. Germline assignment: CDR1 LNHDA and CDR2 SQIVND (reference sequence). The CDR3 is 15 residues long. The CDR3 spells CASSDATVRLAEAFF. CDR3 bases: TGTGCCAGTAGTGACGCGACAGTGAGGCTCGCTGAAGCTTTCTTT.

The chain joins TRBV7-2 to TRBJ2-3, with D possibly TRBD2 on 6 matching bases. V was pared by 6 bases and J by 6 bases, with 13 bases between. This CDR3 has 13 residues. Germline CDR1 reads SGHTA; CDR2 reads FQGNSA. The CDR3 DNA reads TGTGCCAGCAGTTGGGACTCAGGGGATACGCAGTATTTT. The encoded protein is CASSWDSGDTQYF.

Concerning this clonotype: Sequence at one end of the junction differs from germline and may be a read error. This rearrangement joins TRBV3-1 to TRBJ1-1; tentative D call: TRBD1 (5 bases). The CDR3 spans 15 residues. Germline V lookup: CDR1 LGHDT, CDR2 YNNKEL (reference sequence). The CDR3 reads CASCQFSGGSTEAFF. DNA of the CDR3: TGTGCCAGCTGCCAATTTTCGGGGGGAAGCACTGAAGCTTTCTTT.

This clonotype was counted many times. This rearrangement joins TRBV10-3 to TRBJ1-1; D unclear. V was clipped by 0 bases and J by 2 bases, with 13 bases between them. Per germline, CDR1 ENHRY and CDR2 SYGVKD. The CDR3 has 16 amino acids. The CDR3 DNA sequence: TGTGCCATCAGTGAGTCGGCGGCAGAGACTAACACTGAAGCTTTCTTT. It translates to CAISESAAETNTEAFF.

This clonotype was found many times. The chain joins TRBV20-1 to TRBJ1-1, with D possibly TRBD1 on 5 matching bases. This CDR3 comprises 12 residues. V was clipped by 7 bases and J by 1 base, with 10 bases between them. Germline lookup yields CDR1 DFQATT and CDR2 SNEGSKA (reference sequence). The CDR3 sequence: CSVDRRNTEAFF. The CDR3, as DNA: TGCAGTGTAGACAGACGGAACACTGAAGCTTTCTTT.